The present T cell receptor beta chain was sequenced within a study of T cells in Graves' hyperthyroidism and ophthalmopathy. Researchers amplified the TCR beta CDR3 regions from RNA transcripts. With the HTBI primer set, the TCR CDR3 went through a first round of RT-PCR. TCRdb independently ran MiXCR on the multiplex PCR reads; one entry per CDR3 protein. The repertoire has 350,000 to 500,000 distinct CDR3 sequences, approximately 15% of them found once; the top ten carry approximately 5.3%. Study outcomes and limitations: Among thyroid clonotypes expanded above 0.001, most also appeared in blood.

The junction had 6 bases not matched to a gene; V was cut back by 8 bases and J by 2 bases. The CDR3 length is 14 residues. Per the germline V gene, CDR1 is MNHNS and CDR2 is SASEGT. Of note for this clonotype: What it binds is unknown.

This chain joins TRBV6-1 and TRBJ2-7; 10 bases line up with TRBD1. Input material: blood. The receptor was derived from a woman aged 18-29 years with Graves' hyperthyroidism. The CDR3 is CASAGGQGAYEQYF. The CDR3 DNA reads TGTGCCAGCGCAGGAGGACAGGGGGCCTACGAGCAGTACTTC.